This T cell receptor beta chain was documented in a study of vaccination effects on CD4 cells after COVID-19. Study observations and caveats: Marked contraction was observed in infection-induced and vaccine-induced clones late after vaccination.

Sequencing followed a ViraFEST assay step that expanded antigen-specific CD4+ T cells with viral peptide pools. After around ten days in culture, the CD4+ T cells were isolated. Vaccinated recipients, who were negative for nucleocapsid antibodies, had no history of SARS-CoV-2 infection. Of note for this clone: Its antigen is as yet unknown.

V lost 5 bases to trimming and J lost 4 bases, with 9 bases between them. The CDR3 has 13 residues. The germline CDR1 and CDR2 sequences are SGHTA and FQGNSA. Assay used: immunoSEQ multiplex PCR; TCRdb lists only in-frame clones, some missing. This sample carries about 79,000 clones, about 70% of them seen once, and the ten largest clones take roughly 1.9%. J is TRBJ1-3 and V is TRBV7-2; D is undetermined. The source is a human donor who received a COVID-19 vaccine. The source was CD4+ T cells from PBMCs cultured with HCoV-229E spike peptides, collected before COVID-19 vaccination. The CDR3 DNA follows: TGTGCCAGCAGCGAGACTCGGGGAAACACCATATATTTT. Its translation: CASSETRGNTIYF.